Shown below are 26 T cell receptor beta chains from a single sample sequenced in a study of beta chain features in type 1 diabetes. Sequenced material consisted of expressed TCRB transcripts (all of the isolated RNA was reverse transcribed). The data were produced by immunoSEQ multiplex PCR, yet TCRdb's version contains in-frame clones alone and is incomplete. The sample lists 35,000 to 45,000 clones, roughly 70% occurring once. Their antigens remain unidentified. Study results and caveats: Among patients with Type 1 diabetes, TCRB CDR3s were moderately but significantly shorter in every one of the four CD4+ subsets.

Material: Tregs from blood. The source is a man younger than 45 with type 1 diabetes. Some clones in this sample may be carry-over from other donors' samples.

The chain is built from TRBV10-3 and TRBJ1-6; perhaps TRBD1 as D (5 bases). Trimming took off 6 bases at V and 8 bases at J, with 14 bases between the two ends. The CDR3 extends over 14 amino acids. Per germline, CDR1 ENHRY and CDR2 SYGVKD. CDR3 residues: CAISPDTGDSPLHF. In DNA form, the CDR3 reads TGTGCCATCAGCCCGGACACGGGGGATTCACCCCTCCACTTT.

The chain employs TRBV19 and TRBJ1-5; tentatively, D is TRBD1 (5 bases). V was pared by 6 bases and J by 5 bases, with 17 bases between. Germline CDR1 is LNHDA and CDR2 is SQIVND (reference sequence). The CDR3 runs to 15 residues. In nucleotides, the CDR3 is TGTGCCAGTAGGCCCGTCGGGGGATGGGATCAGCCCCAGCATTTT. Residues: CASRPVGGWDQPQHF.

There are a few counts of this clone. The gene calls are TRBV5-6 and TRBJ2-5; a possible D gene is TRBD1 (5 bases). Germline CDR1 and CDR2: SGHDT and YYEEEE. This CDR3 has 14 residues. Trimming took off 2 bases at V and 4 bases at J, with 12 bases between the two ends. This CDR3 is CASSLNGARETQYF. The CDR3 bases are TGTGCCAGCAGCTTAAATGGGGCCCGAGAGACCCAGTACTTC.

This clone was counted a few times. Written as DNA, the CDR3 is TGTGCCAGCACCGGGACAGCGAACTACGAGCAGTACTTC. This translates into CASTGTANYEQYF. The chain joins TRBV6-5 to TRBJ2-5; 7 bases are a match to TRBD1. The J call is uncertain, as TRBJ2-7 better fits the DNA end. This CDR3 spans 13 amino acids. Germline CDR1 MNHEY, CDR2 SVGAGI.

V is TRBV7-9 and J is TRBJ2-5; maybe TRBD2 (6 bases). V lost 5 bases to trimming and J lost 5 bases, with 21 bases between them. Germline V CDR1 and CDR2: SEHNR, FQNEAQ (reference sequence). This CDR3 contains 16 residues. CDR3 in amino acids: CASSPRVGGNGETQYF. The CDR3 bases are TGTGCCAGCAGCCCCCGGGTGGGGGGAAATGGTGAGACCCAGTACTTC.

V usage is TRBV4-1 and J usage is TRBJ1-5; perhaps TRBD1 as D (6 bases). Trimming stripped 0 bases from V and 4 bases from J, with 10 bases between. CDR1 is MGHRA and CDR2 is YSYEKL in the germline V gene. The CDR3 totals 15 residues. CDR3 bases: TGCGCCAGCAGCCAAGATCTCGGACAGAATCAGCCCCAGCATTTT. This encodes CASSQDLGQNQPQHF.

The chain carries TRBV6-1 and TRBJ1-2; tentatively, D is TRBD1 (5 bases). The CDR3 has 15 residues. Deletions cut 8 bases from V and 7 bases from J, with 23 bases between. In germline, CDR1 is MNHNS, CDR2 SASEGT. The CDR3 sequence: CASRRPGTPEGGYTF. The CDR3 nucleotides read TGTGCCAGCCGCCGACCCGGGACTCCGGAAGGTGGCTACACCTTC.

This chain uses TRBV7-9 with TRBJ2-1; 9 bases are shared with TRBD2. From germline, CDR1 is SEHNR and CDR2 FQNEAQ (reference sequence). The CDR3 contains 16 residues. J gave up 4 bases and V 0 bases, and 4 bases lay outside the gene matches. The CDR3 is CASSLAAGGKYNEQFF. The CDR3 DNA follows: TGTGCCAGCAGCTTAGCAGCGGGGGGAAAGTACAATGAGCAGTTCTTC.

The chain carries TRBV10-3 and TRBJ1-5; 8 nucleotides match TRBD1. With 5 bases clipped from V and 7 bases from J, the junction kept 7 bases outside the gene matches. The germline CDR1 and CDR2 sequences are ENHRY and SYGVKD. There are 14 residues in the CDR3. The CDR3 spells CAISKDREGQPQHF. In nucleotides, the CDR3 is TGTGCCATCAGTAAGGACAGGGAGGGCCAGCCCCAGCATTTT.

The rearrangement joins TRBV2 to TRBJ2-5; D is unclear. The DNA end favors TRBJ2-7, so the J call may be wrong. This CDR3 is built from 13 residues. Germline V gives CDR1 SNHLY, CDR2 FYNNEI. The CDR3 sequence: CASSEAPSYEQYF. Written as DNA, the CDR3 is TGTGCCAGCAGTGAAGCGCCATCCTACGAGCAGTACTTC.

The CDR3 DNA is TGTGCCGTCCAGACCAGCGCTACCTACGAGCAGTACTTC. Amino acid sequence: CAVQTSATYEQYF. The rearrangement joins TRBV10-3 to TRBJ2-7; D remains unclear. Trimming left V 11 bases short and J 2 bases short, with 16 bases between. This CDR3 spans 13 amino acids. CDR1 and CDR2 from the germline V gene are ENHRY and SYGVKD.

The V gene is TRBV7-2, the J gene TRBJ2-5, with D possibly TRBD2 on 7 matching bases. The germline CDR1 and CDR2 sequences are SGHTA and FQGNSA. V lost 7 bases to trimming and J lost 6 bases, with 15 bases between them. The CDR3 runs to 13 residues. CDR3 loop: CASTVGGGKTQYF. The CDR3 bases are TGTGCCAGCACCGTTGGCGGGGGCAAGACCCAGTACTTC.

The CDR3 bases are TGCGCCAGCAGCTTGGCACTAGCGGCATACAATGAGCAGTTCTTC. It yields the protein CASSLALAAYNEQFF. The V call is TRBV5-1, the J call TRBJ2-1, with 8 nucleotides matching TRBD2. The junction had 3 bases not matched to a gene; V was cut back by 0 bases and J by 4 bases. The germline gives CDR1 SGHRS, CDR2 YFSETQ. This CDR3 is 15 amino acids long.

J is TRBJ2-1 and V is TRBV18, with 9 bases that match TRBD2. Germline CDR1 is KGHSH and CDR2 is LQKENI. Trimming at V came to 0 bases and at J to 0 bases, leaving 9 bases not matched to a gene. This CDR3 is built from 19 residues. The CDR3 nucleotides read TGTGCCAGCTCACCACCGTCCAGCGGGGGGCCGAGCTCCTACAATGAGCAGTTCTTC. Protein: CASSPPSSGGPSSYNEQFF.

The chain recombines TRBV4-1 with TRBJ2-7; TRBD2 matches at 7 bases. The J segment lost 1 base and the V segment lost 4 bases, leaving 7 bases of the junction unmatched. Germline lookup yields CDR1 MGHRA and CDR2 YSYEKL. The CDR3 totals 15 residues. CDR3: CASSRGGTDSYEQYF. The CDR3 DNA is TGCGCCAGCAGCCGGGGGGGGACGGATTCCTACGAGCAGTACTTC.

The chain links TRBV6-6 to TRBJ1-3; 9 bases align to TRBD1. This CDR3 is built from 14 residues. V was clipped by 2 bases and J by 11 bases; unmatched bases: 7. Germline assignment: CDR1 MNHNY and CDR2 SVGAGI (reference sequence). For the CDR3, the DNA is TGTGCCAGCAGTTACGGGGACAGGGCCTTTTCCATATATTTT. Amino acids: CASSYGDRAFSIYF.

The V call is TRBV11-2, the J call TRBJ2-1, with 10 bases aligning to TRBD1. Germline values: CDR1 SGHAT, CDR2 FQNNGV. This CDR3 has 15 amino acids. V lost 6 bases and J lost 5; bases outside the gene matches: 7. The CDR3 region is CASRPTGGINNEQFF. CDR3 sequence (DNA): TGTGCCAGCAGACCGACAGGGGGCATCAACAATGAGCAGTTCTTC.

This chain links TRBV30 with TRBJ2-5; D is unclear. The better agreement between TRBJ2-7 and the DNA end casts doubt on the J call. There are 16 residues in the CDR3. Germline V lookup: CDR1 GTSNPN, CDR2 SVGIG (reference sequence). CDR3 sequence: CAWSPQAGFLSYEQYF. The CDR3 bases are TGTGCCTGGAGTCCCCAGGCAGGATTCCTTTCCTACGAGCAGTACTTC.

CDR3 in amino acids: CASSLGEGSGGNTEAFF. CDR3 sequence (DNA): TGTGCCAGCAGTTTAGGGGAGGGGAGTGGGGGAAACACTGAAGCTTTCTTT. V usage is TRBV28 and J usage is TRBJ1-1; D might be TRBD1 (5 bases). Trimming pared 2 bases from V and 2 bases from J, leaving 18 bases between. Germline V gene sequence: CDR1 MDHEN, CDR2 SYDVKM. The CDR3 has 17 amino acids. The variable domain in full, completed from reference TRBV28 and TRBJ1-1, reads DVKVTQSSRYLVKRTGEKVFLECVQDMDHENMFWYRQDPGLGLRLIYFSYDVKMKEKGDIPEGYSVSREKKERFSLILESASTNQTSMYLCASSLGEGSGGNTEAFFGQGTRLTVV.

This clone has a handful of counts. The CDR3 DNA reads as TGTGCCAGCAGCTTAGCAGGGGGCCAGTTCTTC. Its protein product is CASSLAGGQFF. This chain links TRBV7-6 with TRBJ2-1; the match to TRBD1 covers 7 bases. Germline V gene sequence: CDR1 SGHVS, CDR2 FNYEAQ. V lost 0 bases, J lost 13 bases, and 0 bases stayed unmatched. This CDR3 region has 11 residues. Filled out from reference TRBV7-6 and TRBJ2-1, the complete variable domain reads GAGVSQSPRYKVTKRGQDVALRCDPISGHVSLYWYRQALGQGPEFLTYFNYEAQQDKSGLPNDRFSAERPEGSISTLTIQRTEQRDSAMYRCASSLAGGQFFGPGTRLTVL.

The J gene is TRBJ2-7, the V gene TRBV9; 8 bases agree with TRBD2. Trimming took 4 bases from V and 2 from J; bases not matched to a gene: 5. The CDR3 spans 14 residues. Per the germline V gene, CDR1 is SGDLS and CDR2 is YYNGEE. CDR3 in DNA: TGTGCCAGCAGCTCGGGACTAGGGCCCTACGAGCAGTACTTC. Amino acid sequence: CASSSGLGPYEQYF.

The chain is built from TRBV6-5 and TRBJ2-7; tentative D call: TRBD1 (6 bases). From germline, CDR1 is MNHEY and CDR2 SVGAGI. CDR3 length: 15 amino acids. V lost 0 bases to trimming and J lost 2 bases, with 11 bases between them. The CDR3 loop reads CASSYSGTFPYEQYF. The CDR3 DNA is TGTGCCAGCAGTTACTCCGGGACATTTCCCTACGAGCAGTACTTC.

This chain links TRBV27 with TRBJ2-1, with D possibly matching TRBD2 (5 bases). V lost 9 bases to trimming and J lost 3 bases, with 15 bases between them. The CDR3 is made up of 14 amino acids. The germline CDR1 and CDR2 sequences are MNHEY and SMNVEV (reference sequence). The CDR3 DNA is TGTGCCAGTCGCTACCGGGGTAACTACAATGAGCAGTTCTTC. Protein product: CASRYRGNYNEQFF.

This clone turned up a few times. The rearrangement joins TRBV4-2 to TRBJ2-3; D gene unclear. Germline CDR1 reads LGHNA; CDR2 reads YNFKEQ. The CDR3 runs 13 residues. V was pared by 3 bases and J by 3 bases, with 7 bases between. Written as DNA, the CDR3 is TGTGCCAGCAGCCATCCACGGACAGATACGCAGTATTTT. The encoded protein is CASSHPRTDTQYF.

This clone has only a few counts. The chain is built from TRBV5-1 and TRBJ2-1; 10 nucleotides line up with TRBD2. Per the germline V gene, CDR1 is SGHRS and CDR2 is YFSETQ. The CDR3 loop spans 15 amino acids. V trimming: 1 base; J trimming: 6 bases; junction bases outside the gene matches: 4. The CDR3 nucleotides are TGCGCCAGCAGCTTGTTGAGCGGGGGGGTCAATGAGCAGTTCTTC. Encoded protein: CASSLLSGGVNEQFF. Full variable domain (missing parts from reference TRBV5-1 and TRBJ2-1): KAGVTQTPRYLIKTRGQQVTLSCSPISGHRSVSWYQQTPGQGLQFLFEYFSETQRNKGNFPGRFSGRQFSNSRSEMNVSTLELGDSALYLCASSLLSGGVNEQFFGPGTRLTVL.

The J gene is TRBJ2-6, the V gene TRBV5-6, with no clear D. Germline CDR1 reads SGHDT; CDR2 reads YYEEEE. V gave up 0 bases and J gave up 3 bases, with 7 bases separating them. This CDR3 comprises 15 residues. CDR3: CASSLDVRGANVLTF. In DNA form, the CDR3 reads TGTGCCAGCAGCTTGGATGTCCGTGGGGCCAACGTCCTGACTTTC.